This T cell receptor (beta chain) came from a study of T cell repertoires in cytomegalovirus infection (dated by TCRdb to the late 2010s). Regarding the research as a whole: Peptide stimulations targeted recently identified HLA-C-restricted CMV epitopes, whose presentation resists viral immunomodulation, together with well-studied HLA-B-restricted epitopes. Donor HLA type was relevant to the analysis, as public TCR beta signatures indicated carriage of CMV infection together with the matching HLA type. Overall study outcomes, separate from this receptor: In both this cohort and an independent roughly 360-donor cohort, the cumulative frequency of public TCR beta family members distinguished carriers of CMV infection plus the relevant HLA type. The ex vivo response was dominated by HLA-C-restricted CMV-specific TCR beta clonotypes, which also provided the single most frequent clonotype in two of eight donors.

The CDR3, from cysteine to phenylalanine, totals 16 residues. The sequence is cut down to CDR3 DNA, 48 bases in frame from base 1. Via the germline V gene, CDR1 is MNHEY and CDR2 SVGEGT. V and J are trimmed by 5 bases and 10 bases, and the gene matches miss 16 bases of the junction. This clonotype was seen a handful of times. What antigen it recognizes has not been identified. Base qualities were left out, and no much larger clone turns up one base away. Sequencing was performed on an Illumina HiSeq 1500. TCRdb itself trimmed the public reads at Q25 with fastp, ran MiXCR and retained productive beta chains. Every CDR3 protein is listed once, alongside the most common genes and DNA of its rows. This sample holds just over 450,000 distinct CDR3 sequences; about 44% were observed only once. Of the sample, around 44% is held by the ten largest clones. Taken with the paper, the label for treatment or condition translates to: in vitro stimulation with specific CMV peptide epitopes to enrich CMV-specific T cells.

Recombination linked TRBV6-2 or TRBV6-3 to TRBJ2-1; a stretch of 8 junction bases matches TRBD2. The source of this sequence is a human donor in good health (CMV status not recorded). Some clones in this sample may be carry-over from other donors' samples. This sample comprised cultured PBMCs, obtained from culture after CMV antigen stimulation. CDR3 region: CASSTPAGVPGGEQFF. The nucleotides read TGTGCCAGCAGTACGCCAGCGGGAGTCCCAGGTGGGGAGCAGTTCTTC.